Following are 7 T cell receptor beta chains from one sample sequenced in a study of T-cell reconstitution after alpha-beta-depleted transplantation in children. Researchers prepared the TCRbeta library using unique molecular identifiers, the study reports. TCRdb processed the PCR reads anew with MiXCR; each CDR3 protein has one entry. The sample has about 210,000 distinct CDR3 sequences, around a sixth seen once. The specimen was PBMCs, mostly from graft donor cells, collected 360 days after TCRalphabeta/CD19-depleted stem cell transplant. The receptors were gathered from a male patient between 2 and 9 years old who had a stem cell transplant for acute lymphoblastic leukemia, so the T cells may come from the graft donor.

The J gene is TRBJ2-2, the V gene TRBV6-9; maybe TRBD2 (5 bases). Germline V gene data show CDR1 as MNHGY and CDR2 as SVAAGI. V lost 8 bases and J 4 bases, leaving 20 bases between the germline ends. This CDR3 has 16 residues. CDR3 region: CASERLPLGSTGELFF. The CDR3, as DNA: TGTGCCAGCGAGCGGCTCCCGCTAGGGAGCACCGGGGAGCTGTTTTTT.

The rearrangement joins TRBV20-1 to TRBJ2-5; the match to TRBD2 covers 9 bases. V was clipped by 1 base and J by 2 bases; unmatched bases: 2. The CDR3 consists of 14 residues. Germline values: CDR1 DFQATT, CDR2 SNEGSKA (reference sequence). The CDR3 loop reads CSARAGLAQETQYF. As DNA, the CDR3 is TGCAGTGCTAGAGCCGGACTAGCGCAAGAGACCCAGTACTTC.

This clonotype was seen ten or more times. The chain uses TRBV6-2 or TRBV6-3 and TRBJ2-3, with 12 bases aligning to TRBD2. V shed 6 bases, J shed 7 bases, and the junction held 8 bases outside the gene matches. CDR1 and CDR2 from the germline V gene are MNHEY and SVGEGT. This CDR3 is 15 amino acids long. CDR3 protein: CASRGWTSGDHTQYF. The CDR3 nucleotides are TGTGCCAGCAGAGGTTGGACTAGCGGGGACCATACGCAGTATTTT.

This clonotype appeared a few times. This sequence joins TRBV4-2 and TRBJ1-1, with D unresolved. Trimming left V 4 bases short and J 5 bases short, with 20 bases between. The CDR3 extends over 16 amino acids. Germline loops: CDR1 LGHNA, CDR2 YNFKEQ. DNA of the CDR3: TGTGCCAGCAGCCCATATCAGTCGAGGCAAAATACTGAAGCTTTCTTT. It translates to CASSPYQSRQNTEAFF.

In this sample, this clonotype turned up a few times. The V and J genes are TRBV27 and TRBJ1-5, with D perhaps matching TRBD1 (5 bases). This CDR3 has 15 amino acids. CDR1 is MNHEY and CDR2 is SMNVEV in the germline V gene (reference sequence). Trimming removed 6 bases at V and 3 bases at J, with 15 bases between. This CDR3 reads CASRILGQHNQPQHF. CDR3 coding DNA: TGTGCCAGCAGGATTTTGGGGCAGCACAATCAGCCCCAGCATTTT.

Ten or more counts support this clonotype. This chain links TRBV7-9 with TRBJ2-1, with a weak D call TRBD1 (5 bases). V was cut by 3 bases and J by 5 bases, with 11 bases left in between. The CDR3 has 14 residues. Germline V gene sequence: CDR1 SEHNR, CDR2 FQNEAQ (reference sequence). The CDR3 loop reads CASSFDSSHNEQFF. CDR3 in DNA: TGTGCCAGCAGCTTCGACAGCTCTCACAATGAGCAGTTCTTC.

This clonotype was found a few times. The rearrangement uses TRBV7-6 and TRBJ2-6, with D perhaps given as TRBD1 or TRBD2 (5 bases each). In germline, CDR1 is SGHVS, CDR2 FNYEAQ. V lost 5 bases and J 6 bases, leaving 11 bases between the germline ends. The CDR3 sequence is 14 residues long. CDR3 in amino acids: CASSALGQANVLTF. The DNA for the CDR3 is TGTGCCAGCAGCGCACTAGGACAGGCCAACGTCCTGACTTTC.